Presented here are 2 T cell receptor beta chains from one specimen sequenced in a study of T cell responses to AZD1222 COVID-19 vaccine. Sequencing was performed with immunoSEQ multiplex PCR; in TCRdb, only in-frame clones are kept and a portion is missing. The profile shows 90,000 to 150,000 clones, around 87% of them singletons. The specimen comprised peripheral blood, sampled 28 days after the second AZD1222 dose. These receptor sequences come from an adult who received the AZD1222 COVID-19 vaccine.

J is TRBJ1-1 and V is TRBV7-3; 7 nucleotides match TRBD1. After removal of 5 bases from V and 5 bases from J, the junction contained 5 bases not matched to a gene. Germline V gene lookup returns CDR1 SGHTA and CDR2 FQGTGA. This CDR3 contains 13 residues. CDR3 DNA sequence: TGTGCCAGCAGCCTTACAGGGGAGACTGAAGCTTTCTTT. Amino acid sequence: CASSLTGETEAFF.

The chain uses TRBV27 and TRBJ2-1; 14 nucleotides match TRBD2. The CDR3 is 17 residues long. V shed 6 bases and J 0 bases; nucleotides not matched to a gene: 4. Germline V gene data show CDR1 as MNHEY and CDR2 as SMNVEV (reference sequence). CDR3 bases: TGTGCCAGCAGGACTAGCGGGGGGGGGAGCTCCTACAATGAGCAGTTCTTC. Amino acid sequence: CASRTSGGGSSYNEQFF.